Following are 31 T cell receptor beta chains from one sample sequenced in a study of shared clonotypes between healthy human individuals. Method: immunoSEQ multiplex PCR; TCRdb's copy keeps in-frame clones and lacks some. The sample gives roughly 410,000 clones, just over 95% of which show up once; approximately 0.32% is in the top ten. Source material: memory CD8+ T cells sorted from blood. As to subset: CD45RO+ cells pooled with CCR7-negative TemRA cells. These receptor sequences come from a man aged 30-40 years in good health.

The rearrangement links TRBV15 to TRBJ2-5; 14 nucleotides agree with TRBD2. The CDR3 is made up of 20 amino acids. The V gene end was trimmed by 0 bases and the J gene end by 0 bases; junction bases not matched to a gene: 9. Germline V gene sequence: CDR1 LNHNV, CDR2 YYDKDF (reference sequence). The CDR3 DNA follows: TGTGCCACCAGCAGAGAACCCAGACTAGCGGGAGGGCTCTACCAAGAGACCCAGTACTTC. This translates into CATSREPRLAGGLYQETQYF.

The chain joins TRBV5-1 to TRBJ2-2, with D uncertain. The germline V and J ends were trimmed by 4 bases and 1 base, with 8 bases remaining between them. This CDR3 is built from 14 residues. CDR1 SGHRS and CDR2 YFSETQ come from the germline V gene. The CDR3 DNA sequence: TGCGCCAGCAGCAGGAGTCAGAACACCGGGGAGCTGTTTTTT. Amino acids: CASSRSQNTGELFF. Full variable domain (outside the CDR3, taken from reference TRBV5-1 and TRBJ2-2): KAGVTQTPRYLIKTRGQQVTLSCSPISGHRSVSWYQQTPGQGLQFLFEYFSETQRNKGNFPGRFSGRQFSNSRSEMNVSTLELGDSALYLCASSRSQNTGELFFGEGSRLTVL.

This chain joins TRBV4-2 and TRBJ2-7; 8 bases are a match to TRBD2. CDR3 length: 14 residues. V was pared by 4 bases and J by 3 bases, with 5 bases of the junction left unmatched. Germline lookup yields CDR1 LGHNA and CDR2 YNFKEQ. Here the CDR3 DNA reads TGTGCCAGCAGCCTGCTAGCGGGTGACTACGAGCAGTACTTC. Residues: CASSLLAGDYEQYF.

The chain recombines TRBV28 with TRBJ2-7; a possible D gene is TRBD1 (5 bases). Trimming took off 7 bases at V and 0 bases at J, with 7 bases between the two ends. This CDR3 is built from 12 residues. Germline V gives CDR1 MDHEN, CDR2 SYDVKM. The CDR3 region is CASTQGSYEQYF. The CDR3 DNA reads as TGTGCCAGCACCCAGGGCTCCTACGAGCAGTACTTC.

As for this clone: The sample carries other DNA sequences with the same CDR3. The J gene is TRBJ2-7, the V gene TRBV2, with D possibly matching TRBD2 (6 bases). This CDR3 is 13 amino acids long. CDR1 and CDR2 (germline): SNHLY, FYNNEI. V gave up 4 bases and J gave up 0 bases, with 7 bases separating them. The CDR3 nucleotides are TGTGCCAGCAGTGTCGGGGGCTCCTACGAGCAGTACTTC. The encoded protein is CASSVGGSYEQYF.

This chain joins TRBV27 and TRBJ2-3; TRBD2 aligns across 12 bases. The junction had 13 bases not matched to a gene; V was cut back by 5 bases and J by 4 bases. The CDR3 contains 18 residues. CDR1 is MNHEY, CDR2 SMNVEV, per germline (reference sequence). The chain's CDR3 is CASSPSKTTSGSPDTQYF. Written as DNA, the CDR3 is TGTGCCAGCAGTCCTTCCAAGACGACTAGCGGGAGCCCAGATACGCAGTATTTT.

This chain uses TRBV4-1 with TRBJ1-5; the D gene is possibly TRBD1 (5 bases). Germline CDR1 reads MGHRA; CDR2 reads YSYEKL. This CDR3 comprises 15 residues. V gave up 1 base and J gave up 2 bases, with 9 bases separating them. CDR3: CASSQADSGNQPQHF. The CDR3 DNA reads TGCGCCAGCAGCCAAGCCGACAGCGGCAATCAGCCCCAGCATTTT.

The V and J genes are TRBV11-2 and TRBJ2-7; D remains unclear. The CDR3 sequence is 13 residues long. V was cut by 1 base and J by 4 bases, with 8 bases left in between. Germline CDR1 reads SGHAT; CDR2 reads FQNNGV. The CDR3 nucleotides are TGTGCCAGCAGCTTAGGGGGATTTTACGAGCAGTACTTC. Translating it yields CASSLGGFYEQYF.

This chain connects TRBV7-2 to TRBJ1-3, with a possible D match to TRBD1 (6 bases). V was trimmed by 5 bases and J by 0 bases, leaving 8 bases between them. Germline V gene data show CDR1 as SGHTA and CDR2 as FQGNSA. CDR3 length: 14 amino acids. In DNA form, the CDR3 reads TGTGCCAGCAGCCTAGGGGGCTCTGGAAACACCATATATTTT. This codes for CASSLGGSGNTIYF.

The chain employs TRBV5-6 and TRBJ2-5, with D perhaps matching TRBD2 (5 bases). V shed 0 bases and J shed 8 bases, with 11 bases lying between them. Germline CDR1 SGHDT, CDR2 YYEEEE. The CDR3 is 13 amino acids. CDR3: CASSLDSEGTQYF. Here the CDR3 DNA reads TGTGCCAGCAGCTTGGACTCCGAGGGAACCCAGTACTTC.

This chain links TRBV7-9 with TRBJ1-5; weak D call: TRBD1 (6 bases). Germline loops: CDR1 SEHNR, CDR2 FQNEAQ (reference sequence). The CDR3 loop spans 17 amino acids. Trimming left V 1 base short and J 2 bases short, with 15 bases between. The CDR3 sequence is CASSLVVAGEGNQPQHF. The CDR3 DNA sequence: TGTGCCAGCAGCTTAGTTGTGGCAGGGGAGGGCAATCAGCCCCAGCATTTT.

The V call is TRBV5-1, the J call TRBJ1-1; TRBD1 agrees at 10 bases. The CDR3 length is 14 residues. V shed 3 bases, J shed 1 base, and the junction held 0 bases outside the gene matches. Per the germline V gene, CDR1 is SGHRS and CDR2 is YFSETQ. The CDR3 DNA is TGCGCCAGCAGCTGGACAGGGGGGAACACTGAAGCTTTCTTT. This gives the protein CASSWTGGNTEAFF.

This chain connects TRBV7-2 to TRBJ2-3, with D possibly being TRBD2 (5 bases). This CDR3 contains 13 residues. Germline lookup yields CDR1 SGHTA and CDR2 FQGNSA. Trimming pared 5 bases from V and 5 bases from J, leaving 11 bases between. CDR3 residues: CASSQEAGDTQYF. In nucleotides, the CDR3 is TGTGCCAGCAGCCAAGAGGCGGGAGATACGCAGTATTTT.

V and J are TRBV6-5 and TRBJ1-2, with 8 bases that match TRBD1. This CDR3 contains 15 residues. The V segment lost 4 bases and the J segment 4 bases; nucleotides outside the gene matches: 8. In germline, CDR1 is MNHEY, CDR2 SVGAGI. The CDR3 region is CASSLMGQASYGYTF. CDR3 nucleotide sequence: TGTGCCAGCAGTTTGATGGGACAGGCGTCCTATGGCTACACCTTC.

This sequence joins TRBV2 and TRBJ1-2, with 8 bases fitting TRBD1. This CDR3 is 15 amino acids long. Germline-derived CDR1 and CDR2 are SNHLY and FYNNEI. V gave up 0 bases and J gave up 8 bases; unmatched junction bases: 8. The CDR3 DNA follows: TGTGCCAGCAGTGAAGCGCAGGGGGCAGGGAGGGGCTACACCTTC. Translated, it gives CASSEAQGAGRGYTF.

The CDR3: CASSSPGLGKETQYF. CDR3 coding DNA: TGTGCCAGCAGTTCCCCGGGACTAGGGAAAGAGACCCAGTACTTC. The rearrangement links TRBV28 to TRBJ2-5; 8 nucleotides match TRBD2. This CDR3 has 15 residues. V gave up 4 bases and J gave up 3 bases; unmatched junction bases: 7. CDR1 and CDR2 (germline): MDHEN, SYDVKM.

This chain connects TRBV27 to TRBJ2-1; D remains ambiguous. The CDR3 consists of 14 residues. Germline-derived CDR1 and CDR2 are MNHEY and SMNVEV (reference sequence). V was clipped by 6 bases and J by 9 bases, with 18 bases between them. CDR3 protein: CASRSSRVGLEQFF. The CDR3 region has the DNA TGTGCCAGCAGATCTTCCCGAGTTGGTCTTGAGCAGTTCTTC.

CDR3 loop: CASSLASLATSTQYF. DNA for the CDR3: TGTGCCAGCAGCTTGGCTTCCCTAGCGACCTCTACGCAGTATTTT. The rearrangement joins TRBV5-5 to TRBJ2-3; TRBD2 is a possible D gene (6 bases). The germline V gene encodes CDR1 SGHKS and CDR2 YYEKEE (reference sequence). The CDR3 extends over 15 amino acids. The V gene lost 0 bases and the J gene lost 8 bases, with 16 bases spanning the gap.

This clone was found once. This sequence joins TRBV5-1 and TRBJ2-1; TRBD2 agrees at 12 bases. This CDR3 is 17 amino acids long. Per germline, CDR1 SGHRS and CDR2 YFSETQ. V trimming: 0 bases; J trimming: 4 bases; junction bases outside the gene matches: 5. The CDR3 nucleotides are TGCGCCAGCAGCTTGGTGCCGCTAGCGGGAGGGTACAATGAGCAGTTCTTC. This encodes CASSLVPLAGGYNEQFF.

The rearrangement links TRBV6-5 to TRBJ1-3; tentatively, D is TRBD1 (5 bases). V was clipped by 0 bases and J by 2 bases, with 8 bases between them. CDR1 and CDR2 from the germline V gene are MNHEY and SVGAGI. This CDR3 region has 15 residues. CDR3 coding DNA: TGTGCCAGCAGTTACTCGGGGGAGGCTGGAAACACCATATATTTT. Residues: CASSYSGEAGNTIYF.

This chain joins TRBV9 and TRBJ2-2; a possible D gene is TRBD2 (6 bases). CDR3 size: 15 residues. Germline V gene lookup returns CDR1 SGDLS and CDR2 YYNGEE. Trimming stripped 2 bases from V and 7 bases from J, with 15 bases between. This chain's CDR3 is CASSVDAGPGGELFF. The CDR3 DNA is TGTGCCAGCAGCGTTGACGCGGGGCCCGGCGGGGAGCTGTTTTTT.

This clone appeared a few times. Here the CDR3 DNA reads TGTGCCAGCAGCCAAGGGAACACTGAAGCTTTCTTT. Amino acids: CASSQGNTEAFF. V is TRBV4-2 and J is TRBJ1-1; D is uncertain. The germline V and J ends were trimmed by 1 base and 1 base, with 1 base remaining between them. This CDR3 is 12 amino acids long. The germline gives CDR1 LGHNA, CDR2 YNFKEQ.

The V call is TRBV5-1, the J call TRBJ2-5, with a tentative D call TRBD1 (6 bases). Germline CDR1 and CDR2: SGHRS and YFSETQ. V lost 2 bases and J 2 bases, leaving 10 bases between the germline ends. The CDR3 is made up of 14 amino acids. DNA for the CDR3: TGCGCCAGCAGCTTACTAGGGGGACAAGAGACCCAGTACTTC. As protein: CASSLLGGQETQYF.

The rearrangement joins TRBV6-5 to TRBJ2-1, with D possibly matching TRBD2 (7 bases). This CDR3 has 13 residues. CDR1 MNHEY and CDR2 SVGAGI come from the germline V gene. V was shortened by 5 bases and J by 9 bases, with 14 bases between the two germline ends. The CDR3 loop reads CASSKTRGGEQFF. CDR3 in DNA: TGTGCCAGCAGTAAAACTAGGGGGGGTGAGCAGTTCTTC.

The chain uses TRBV6-1 and TRBJ2-2; 7 nucleotides line up with TRBD2. The CDR3 has 16 residues. Germline V gives CDR1 MNHNS, CDR2 SASEGT. Trimming cost V 4 bases and J 1 base; bases outside gene matches: 6. The CDR3 sequence: CASSGISGQNTGELFF. DNA of the CDR3: TGTGCCAGCAGTGGTATTAGCGGGCAGAACACCGGGGAGCTGTTTTTT.

The rearrangement links TRBV5-8 to TRBJ1-5, with D unresolved. The V end was cut by 0 bases, the J end by 0 bases, with 10 bases between. The CDR3 loop spans 16 amino acids. The germline CDR1 and CDR2 sequences are SGHTS and YDEGEE. The CDR3 loop is CASSLGTAYSNQPQHF. As DNA, the CDR3 is TGTGCCAGCAGCTTGGGGACGGCTTATAGCAATCAGCCCCAGCATTTT.

This rearrangement joins TRBV30 to TRBJ1-5; 9 bases are shared with TRBD1. V shed 6 bases and J 6 bases; nucleotides not matched to a gene: 9. Germline V gives CDR1 GTSNPN, CDR2 SVGIG (reference sequence). The CDR3 runs 14 residues. The DNA for the CDR3 is TGTGCCTGTAAGACAGGGGGTGTATCTCAGCCCCAGCATTTT. Translation gives CACKTGGVSQPQHF.

The chain employs TRBV5-4 and TRBJ2-1, with 10 positions matching TRBD2. Germline V lookup: CDR1 SGHNT, CDR2 YYREEE (reference sequence). J gave up 9 bases and V 1 base, and 16 bases lay outside the gene matches. This CDR3 is 18 amino acids long. CDR3 nucleotides: TGTGCCAGCAGCTTGCGGCTAGCGGGAGTTCCCCTGTTCAGTGAGCAGTTCTTC. Its protein product is CASSLRLAGVPLFSEQFF. The full variable domain, in which reference TRBV5-4 and TRBJ2-1 provide the parts outside the CDR3, is ETGVTQSPTHLIKTRGQQVTLRCSSQSGHNTVSWYQQALGQGPQFIFQYYREEENGRGNFPPRFSGLQFPNYSSELNVNALELDDSALYLCASSLRLAGVPLFSEQFFGPGTRLTVL.

V gene TRBV7-9 combines with J gene TRBJ2-6, with D perhaps matching TRBD1 (5 bases). Germline V lookup: CDR1 SEHNR, CDR2 FQNEAQ (reference sequence). The ends were cut back, 10 bases at V and 12 bases at J, with 13 bases in the middle. The CDR3 covers 11 residues. CDR3 region: CATLRDFVLTF. In nucleotides, the CDR3 is TGTGCCACACTCAGGGATTTCGTCCTGACTTTC.

The chain carries TRBV7-9 and TRBJ2-1; 10 bases agree with TRBD2. V shed 1 base and J 3 bases; nucleotides not matched to a gene: 3. Per the germline V gene, CDR1 is SEHNR and CDR2 is FQNEAQ (reference sequence). The CDR3 contains 16 residues. CDR3 loop: CASSLDGLAVYNEQFF. CDR3 coding DNA: TGTGCCAGCAGCTTAGACGGACTAGCGGTCTACAATGAGCAGTTCTTC. The full variable domain, in which reference TRBV7-9 and TRBJ2-1 provide the parts outside the CDR3, is DTGVSQNPRHKITKRGQNVTFRCDPISEHNRLYWYRQTLGQGPEFLTYFQNEAQLEKSRLLSDRFSAERPKGSFSTLEIQRTEQGDSAMYLCASSLDGLAVYNEQFFGPGTRLTVL.

V and J are TRBV5-1 and TRBJ2-7, with D tentatively TRBD1 or TRBD2 (5 bases each). Germline lookup yields CDR1 SGHRS and CDR2 YFSETQ. Trimming stripped 1 base from V and 2 bases from J, with 13 bases between. The CDR3 extends over 15 amino acids. The CDR3 DNA reads TGCGCCAGCAGCTTGAGTCTAGGGACGCCCTACGAGCAGTACTTC. Translated, it gives CASSLSLGTPYEQYF. Drawing the rest from reference TRBV5-1 and TRBJ2-7, the complete variable domain is KAGVTQTPRYLIKTRGQQVTLSCSPISGHRSVSWYQQTPGQGLQFLFEYFSETQRNKGNFPGRFSGRQFSNSRSEMNVSTLELGDSALYLCASSLSLGTPYEQYFGPGTRLTVT.